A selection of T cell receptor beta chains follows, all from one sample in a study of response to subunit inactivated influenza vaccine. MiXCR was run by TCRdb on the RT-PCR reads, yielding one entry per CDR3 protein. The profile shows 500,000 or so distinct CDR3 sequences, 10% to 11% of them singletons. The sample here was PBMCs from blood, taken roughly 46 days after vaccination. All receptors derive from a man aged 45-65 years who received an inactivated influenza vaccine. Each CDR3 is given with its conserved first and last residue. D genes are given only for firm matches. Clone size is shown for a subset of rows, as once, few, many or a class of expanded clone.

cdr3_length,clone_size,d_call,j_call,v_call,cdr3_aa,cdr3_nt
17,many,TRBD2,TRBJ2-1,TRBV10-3,CATGGSGRALSYNEQFF,TGTGCCACCGGAGGCAGCGGGAGGGCCCTCTCCTACAATGAGCAGTTCTTC
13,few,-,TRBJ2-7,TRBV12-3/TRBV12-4,CASPGLPKDEQYF,TGTGCCAGCCCTGGACTGCCCAAAGACGAGCAGTACTTC
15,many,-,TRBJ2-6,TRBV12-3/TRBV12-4,CASSFSNSGANVLTF,TGTGCCAGCAGTTTCAGCAACTCTGGGGCCAACGTCCTGACTTTC
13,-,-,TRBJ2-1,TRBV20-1,CSAPRAPSGEQFF,TGCAGTGCTCCCAGGGCCCCATCGGGGGAGCAGTTCTTC
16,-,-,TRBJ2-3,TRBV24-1,CATSDPVGGAPDTQYF,TGTGCCACCAGTGATCCTGTGGGCGGGGCCCCGGATACGCAGTATTTT
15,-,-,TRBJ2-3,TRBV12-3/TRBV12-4,CASSLRSGVPDTQYF,TGTGCCAGCAGTTTACGGTCGGGAGTGCCAGATACGCAGTATTTT
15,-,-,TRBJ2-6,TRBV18,CASSQAMPGANVLTF,TGTGCCAGCTCCCAAGCCATGCCTGGGGCCAACGTCCTGACTTTC
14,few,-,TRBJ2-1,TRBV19,CASSMLGAQDEQFF,TGTGCCAGTAGTATGCTGGGGGCGCAGGATGAGCAGTTCTTC
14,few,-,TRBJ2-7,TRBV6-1,CASRLTGTTYEQYF,TGTGCCAGCAGACTAACAGGGACGACCTACGAGCAGTACTTC
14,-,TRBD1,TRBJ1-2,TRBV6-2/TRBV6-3,CASTDGQENYGYTF,TGTGCCAGCACCGACGGACAGGAGAACTATGGCTACACCTTC
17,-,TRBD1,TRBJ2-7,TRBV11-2,CASSLPYPGQGISEQYF,TGTGCCAGCAGCTTACCTTATCCGGGACAGGGTATCTCCGAGCAGTACTTC
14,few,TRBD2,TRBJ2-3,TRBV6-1,CASKRGRGADTQYF,TGTGCCAGCAAACGTGGCCGGGGGGCAGATACGCAGTATTTT
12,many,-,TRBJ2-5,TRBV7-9,CASTGAGETQYF,TGTGCCAGCACGGGGGCCGGGGAGACCCAGTACTTC
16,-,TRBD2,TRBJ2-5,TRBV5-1,CASSLGALAGQETQYF,TGCGCCAGCAGCTTGGGCGCACTAGCGGGGCAAGAGACCCAGTACTTC
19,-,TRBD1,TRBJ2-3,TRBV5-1,CASSLAWTTGEASTDTQYF,TGCGCCAGCAGCTTGGCCTGGACGACAGGGGAAGCTTCCACAGATACTCAGTATTTT
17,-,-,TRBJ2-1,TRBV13,CASSFLIFGVGYNEQFF,TGTGCCAGCAGCTTCCTTATCTTCGGGGTGGGTTACAATGAGCAGTTCTTC
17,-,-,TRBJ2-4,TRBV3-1,CASSQGFGGPAKNIQYF,TGTGCCAGCAGCCAGGGTTTTGGAGGTCCGGCCAAAAACATTCAGTACTTC
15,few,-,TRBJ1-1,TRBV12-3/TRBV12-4,CASSFSRGGDTEAFF,TGTGCCAGCAGTTTTTCTAGGGGGGGGGACACTGAAGCTTTCTTT
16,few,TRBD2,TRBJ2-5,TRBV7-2,CASRGGTSGNQETQYF,TGTGCCAGCAGGGGGGGGACTAGCGGTAATCAAGAGACCCAGTACTTC
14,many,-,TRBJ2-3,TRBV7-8,CASSLVPGTDTQYF,TGTGCCAGCAGCTTAGTCCCCGGCACAGATACGCAGTATTTT
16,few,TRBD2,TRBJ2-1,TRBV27,CASSLRLAGAHNEQFF,TGTGCCAGCAGTCTCAGACTAGCGGGGGCCCACAATGAGCAGTTCTTC
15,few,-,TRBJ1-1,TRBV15,CATSRDRVMNTEAFF,TGTGCCACCAGCAGAGATCGGGTAATGAACACTGAAGCTTTCTTT
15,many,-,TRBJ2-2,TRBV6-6,CASSYTSTNTGELFF,TGTGCCAGCAGTTACACTAGCACGAACACCGGGGAGCTGTTTTTT
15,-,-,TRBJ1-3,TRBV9,CASSVEKGPGNTIYF,TGTGCCAGCAGCGTAGAAAAAGGGCCTGGAAACACCATATATTTT
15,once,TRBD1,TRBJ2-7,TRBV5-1,CASSSAGGLVSEQYF,TGCGCCAGCAGCTCCGCAGGGGGCCTGGTCTCCGAGCAGTACTTC
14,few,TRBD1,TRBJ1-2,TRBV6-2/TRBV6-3,CASTDYDRAYGYTF,TGTGCCAGCACCGACTACGACAGGGCCTATGGCTACACCTTC
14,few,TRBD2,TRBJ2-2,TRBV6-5,CASSYLSGGGELFF,TGTGCCAGCAGTTACCTAAGCGGGGGCGGGGAGCTGTTTTTT
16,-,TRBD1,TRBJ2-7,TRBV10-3,CAISESMGTGVYEQYF,TGTGCCATCAGTGAGTCGATGGGGACAGGGGTCTACGAGCAGTACTTC
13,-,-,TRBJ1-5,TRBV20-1,CSARVNVGQPQHF,TGCAGTGCTAGAGTAAACGTGGGTCAGCCCCAGCATTTT
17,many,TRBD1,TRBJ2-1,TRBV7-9,CASSPRLGQGLYNEQFF,TGTGCCAGCAGCCCACGACTGGGACAGGGGCTTTACAATGAGCAGTTCTTC
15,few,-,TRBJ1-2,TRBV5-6,CASSLLGELGDGYTF,TGTGCCAGCAGCTTGTTGGGAGAGTTGGGGGATGGCTACACCTTC
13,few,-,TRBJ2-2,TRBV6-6,CASSKTDTGELFF,TGTGCCAGCAGCAAGACCGACACCGGGGAGCTGTTTTTT